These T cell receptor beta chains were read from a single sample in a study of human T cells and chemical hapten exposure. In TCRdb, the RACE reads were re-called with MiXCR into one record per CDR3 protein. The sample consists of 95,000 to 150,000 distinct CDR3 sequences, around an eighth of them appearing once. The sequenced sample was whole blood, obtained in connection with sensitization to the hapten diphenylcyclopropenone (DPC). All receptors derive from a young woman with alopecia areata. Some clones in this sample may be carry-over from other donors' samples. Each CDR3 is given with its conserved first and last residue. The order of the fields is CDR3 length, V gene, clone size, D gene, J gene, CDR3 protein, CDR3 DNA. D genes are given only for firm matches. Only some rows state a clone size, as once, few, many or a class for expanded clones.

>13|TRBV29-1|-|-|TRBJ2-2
CSVVKGDTGELFF
TGCAGCGTGGTAAAAGGGGACACCGGGGAGCTGTTTTTT
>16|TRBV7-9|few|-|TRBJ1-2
CASSLTAGQVGYGYTF
TGTGCCAGCAGCTTGACGGCAGGGCAAGTGGGCTATGGCTACACCTTC
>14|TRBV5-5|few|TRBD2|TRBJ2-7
CASSFSSGGHEQYF
TGTGCCAGCAGCTTCTCTAGCGGGGGTCACGAGCAGTACTTC
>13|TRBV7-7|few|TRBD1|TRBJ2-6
CASSLDRGNVLTF
TGTGCCAGCAGCTTAGACAGGGGGAACGTCCTGACTTTC
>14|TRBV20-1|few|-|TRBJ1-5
CSAKFTGSNQPQHF
TGCAGTGCTAAATTCACAGGCTCCAATCAGCCCCAGCATTTT
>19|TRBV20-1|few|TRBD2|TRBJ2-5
CSATKLPSRDYIYQETQYF
TGCAGTGCTACCAAACTCCCTAGCCGGGACTACATCTACCAAGAGACCCAGTACTTC
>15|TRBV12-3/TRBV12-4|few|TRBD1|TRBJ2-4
CASSRQGAAKNIQYF
TGTGCCAGCAGTAGACAGGGGGCAGCCAAAAACATTCAGTACTTC
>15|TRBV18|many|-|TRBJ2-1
CASSPAGGFYNEQFF
TGTGCCAGCTCACCAGCTGGGGGATTTTACAATGAGCAGTTCTTC
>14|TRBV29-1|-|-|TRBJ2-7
CSAGPATGRGEQYF
TGCAGCGCGGGCCCCGCGACAGGGAGGGGCGAGCAGTACTTC
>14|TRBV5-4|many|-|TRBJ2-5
CASSPTSRGETQYF
TGTGCCAGCAGCCCCACTAGCAGGGGAGAGACCCAGTACTTC
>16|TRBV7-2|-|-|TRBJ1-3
CASSLMSSTSGNTIYF
TGTGCCAGCAGCTTAATGTCATCAACTTCTGGAAACACCATATATTTT
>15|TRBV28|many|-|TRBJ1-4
CASSSRRGTNEKLFF
TGTGCCAGCAGTTCCCGTCGAGGGACTAATGAAAAACTGTTTTTT
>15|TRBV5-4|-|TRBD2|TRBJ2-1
CASSSPSGGPNEQFF
TGTGCCAGCAGTTCACCTAGCGGGGGGCCTAATGAGCAGTTCTTC
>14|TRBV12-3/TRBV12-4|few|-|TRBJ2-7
CASSLTWDSYEQYF
TGTGCCAGCAGTCTCACATGGGACTCCTACGAGCAGTACTTC
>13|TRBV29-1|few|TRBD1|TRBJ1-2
CSVDLDRGYGYTF
TGCAGCGTCGATCTGGACAGGGGCTATGGCTACACCTTC
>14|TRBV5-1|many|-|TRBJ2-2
CASSGSSVPGELFF
TGCGCCAGCAGCGGATCTAGCGTCCCCGGGGAGCTGTTTTTT
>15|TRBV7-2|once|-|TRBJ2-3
CASSLGLGRADTQYF
TGTGCCAGCAGCTTAGGTTTGGGCAGGGCTGATACGCAGTATTTT
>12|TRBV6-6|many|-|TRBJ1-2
CATTPGEYGYTF
TGTGCCACCACCCCCGGGGAATATGGCTACACCTTC
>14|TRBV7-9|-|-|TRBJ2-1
CASTPLGAQGEQFF
TGTGCCAGCACCCCCCTGGGCGCTCAAGGAGAGCAGTTCTTC
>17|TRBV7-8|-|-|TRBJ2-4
CASSGRDGSLAKNIQYF
TGTGCCAGCAGCGGAAGGGATGGTAGCCTAGCCAAAAACATTCAGTACTTC
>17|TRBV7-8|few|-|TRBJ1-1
CASSPYLGGGARTEAFF
TGTGCCAGCAGCCCATATTTGGGTGGGGGGGCGCGGACTGAAGCTTTCTTT
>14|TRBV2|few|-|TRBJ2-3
CASSLRTRTDTQYF
TGTGCCAGCAGTTTGAGGACCCGCACAGATACGCAGTATTTT
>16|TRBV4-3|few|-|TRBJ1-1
CASSQAPGRMNTEAFF
TGCGCCAGCAGCCAGGCGCCGGGGCGAATGAACACTGAAGCTTTCTTT
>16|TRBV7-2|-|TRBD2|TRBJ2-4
CASSLDGGAAKNIQYF
TGTGCCAGCAGCTTAGACGGGGGGGCAGCCAAAAACATTCAGTACTTC
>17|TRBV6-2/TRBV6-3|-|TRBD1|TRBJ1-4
CASSYSTGLAYGEKLFF
TGTGCCAGCAGTTACTCGACAGGGTTGGCGTACGGTGAAAAACTGTTTTTT
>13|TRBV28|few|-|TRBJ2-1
CASSTGPINEQFF
TGTGCCAGCAGTACCGGGCCGATCAATGAGCAGTTCTTC
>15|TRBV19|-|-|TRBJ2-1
CASSLAPYSYNEQFF
TGTGCCAGCTCCCTTGCCCCCTACTCCTACAATGAGCAGTTCTTC
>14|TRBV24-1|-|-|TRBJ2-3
CATRKGGGTDTQYF
TGTGCCACCAGAAAAGGAGGGGGAACAGATACGCAGTATTTT
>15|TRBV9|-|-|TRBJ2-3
CASSVRGPSTDTQYF
TGTGCCAGCAGCGTACGGGGTCCTAGCACAGATACGCAGTATTTT
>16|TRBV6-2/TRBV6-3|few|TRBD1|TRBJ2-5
CASSYLGTGAGETQYF
TGTGCCAGCAGTTACCTGGGGACAGGGGCTGGAGAGACCCAGTACTTC
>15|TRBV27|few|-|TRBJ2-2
CASSLLLTGSGELFF
TGTGCCAGCAGTTTACTACTCACAGGGTCCGGGGAGCTGTTTTTT
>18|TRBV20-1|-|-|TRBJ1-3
CSARVSDRTVPSGNTIYF
TGCAGTGCTAGAGTTTCCGACCGGACAGTGCCCTCTGGAAACACCATATATTTT
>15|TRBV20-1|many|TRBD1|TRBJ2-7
CSARDRTGPPDEQYF
TGCAGTGCTAGAGATCGGACAGGCCCCCCTGACGAGCAGTACTTC
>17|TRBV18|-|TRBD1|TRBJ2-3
CASSPLGTGSSTDTQYF
TGTGCCAGCTCACCCCTGGGGACAGGGAGTAGCACAGATACGCAGTATTTT
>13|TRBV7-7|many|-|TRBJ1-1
CASSTGRATEAFF
TGTGCCAGCAGCACCGGCAGGGCCACTGAAGCTTTCTTT
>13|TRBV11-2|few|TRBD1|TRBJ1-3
CASNRGPGNTIYF
TGTGCCAGCAACAGGGGCCCTGGAAACACCATATATTTT
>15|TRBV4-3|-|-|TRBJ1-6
CASSQDQGMGSPLHF
TGCGCCAGCAGCCAAGACCAGGGGATGGGTTCACCCCTCCACTTT
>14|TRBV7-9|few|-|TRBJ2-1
CASTLASGGNEQFF
TGTGCCAGCACTCTCGCAAGTGGCGGGAATGAGCAGTTCTTC
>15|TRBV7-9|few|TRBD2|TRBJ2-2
CASSLAGPRTGELFF
TGTGCCAGCAGCCTAGCGGGCCCACGGACCGGGGAGCTGTTTTTT
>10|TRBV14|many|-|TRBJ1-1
CASLNTEAFF
TGTGCCAGCTTAAACACTGAAGCTTTCTTT
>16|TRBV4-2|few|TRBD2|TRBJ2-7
CASSQEGGSGAYEQYF
TGTGCCAGCAGCCAGGAAGGTGGTAGCGGGGCCTACGAGCAGTACTTC
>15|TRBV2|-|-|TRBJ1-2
CASSPDRAPGYGYTF
TGTGCCAGCAGCCCCGACCGTGCCCCTGGGTATGGCTACACCTTC
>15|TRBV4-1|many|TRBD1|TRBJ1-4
CASSQTDRETGTLFF
TGCGCCAGCAGCCAAACGGACAGGGAAACCGGGACCCTATTTTTT
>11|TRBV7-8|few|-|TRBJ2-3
CASSFVNTQYF
TGTGCCAGCAGCTTTGTAAATACGCAGTATTTT
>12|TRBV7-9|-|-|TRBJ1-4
CASSLGDGQLFF
TGTGCCAGCAGCTTGGGGGACGGACAACTGTTTTTT
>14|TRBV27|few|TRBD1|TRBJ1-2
CASSLVTGGDGYTF
TGTGCCAGCAGTTTAGTCACAGGGGGAGATGGCTACACCTTC
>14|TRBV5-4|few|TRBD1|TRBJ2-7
CASSLWTGAYEQYF
TGTGCCAGCAGCTTGTGGACAGGGGCCTACGAGCAGTACTTC
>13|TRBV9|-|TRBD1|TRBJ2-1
CASSAQNRDRQFF
TGTGCCAGCAGCGCCCAGAACCGGGACAGGCAGTTCTTC